This T cell receptor (beta chain) came from a study of T-cell reconstitution after alpha-beta-depleted transplantation in children. This clonotype turned up a few times. TCRbeta library preparation incorporated unique molecular identifiers. TCRdb re-analysed the PCR reads in MiXCR, keeping a single row per CDR3 protein. The sample consists of some 520,000 distinct CDR3 sequences, approximately 30% of them appearing once. Trimming cost V 4 bases and J 4 bases, with 13 bases left between them. Germline V gives CDR1 LNHDA, CDR2 SQIVND (reference sequence). This CDR3 has 14 residues. This receptor was taken from a human donor who donated a stem cell graft to a child with aplastic anemia. V and J are TRBV19 and TRBJ1-2, with D perhaps matching TRBD1 (5 bases). The source material was PBMCs from the stem cell graft donor, sampled from the stem cell graft. The chain's CDR3 is CASSTLGQVYGYTF. The DNA of the CDR3 is TGTGCCAGTAGTACCCTCGGACAAGTCTATGGCTACACCTTC.